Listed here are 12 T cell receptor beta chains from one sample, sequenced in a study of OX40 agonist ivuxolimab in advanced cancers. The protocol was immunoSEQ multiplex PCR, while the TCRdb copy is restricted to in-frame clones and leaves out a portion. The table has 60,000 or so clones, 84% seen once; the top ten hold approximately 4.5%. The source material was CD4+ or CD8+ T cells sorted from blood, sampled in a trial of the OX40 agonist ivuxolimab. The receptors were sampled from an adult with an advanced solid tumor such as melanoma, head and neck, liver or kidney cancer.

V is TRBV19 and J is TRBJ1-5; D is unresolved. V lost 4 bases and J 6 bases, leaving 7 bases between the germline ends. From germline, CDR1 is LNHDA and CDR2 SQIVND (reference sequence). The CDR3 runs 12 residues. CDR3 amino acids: CASSSVGQPQHF. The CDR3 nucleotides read TGTGCCAGTAGTAGTGTTGGTCAGCCCCAGCATTTT.

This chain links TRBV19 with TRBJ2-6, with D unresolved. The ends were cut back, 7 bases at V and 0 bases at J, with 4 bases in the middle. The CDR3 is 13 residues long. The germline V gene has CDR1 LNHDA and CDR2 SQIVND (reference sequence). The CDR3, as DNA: TGTGCCAGTAAGATCTCTGGGGCCAACGTCCTGACTTTC. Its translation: CASKISGANVLTF.

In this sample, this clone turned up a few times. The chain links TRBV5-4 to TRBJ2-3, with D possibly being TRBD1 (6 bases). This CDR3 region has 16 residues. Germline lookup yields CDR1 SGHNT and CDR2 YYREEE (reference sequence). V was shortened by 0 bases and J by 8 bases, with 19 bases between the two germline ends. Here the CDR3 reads CASSLDQGLPSGTQYF. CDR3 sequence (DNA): TGTGCCAGCAGCTTGGATCAGGGGTTACCCTCTGGTACGCAGTATTTT.

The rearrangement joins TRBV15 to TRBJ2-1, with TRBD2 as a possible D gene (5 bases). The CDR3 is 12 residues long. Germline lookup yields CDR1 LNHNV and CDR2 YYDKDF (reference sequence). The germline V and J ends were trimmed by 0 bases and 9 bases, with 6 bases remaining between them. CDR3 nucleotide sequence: TGTGCCACCAGCAGAGATCGGGGTGAGCAGTTCTTC. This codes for CATSRDRGEQFF.

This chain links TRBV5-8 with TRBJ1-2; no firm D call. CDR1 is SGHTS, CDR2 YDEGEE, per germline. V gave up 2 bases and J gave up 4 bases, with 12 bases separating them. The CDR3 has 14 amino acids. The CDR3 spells CASSFSGYSYGYTF. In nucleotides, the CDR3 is TGTGCCAGCAGCTTTTCGGGATATAGCTATGGCTACACCTTC.

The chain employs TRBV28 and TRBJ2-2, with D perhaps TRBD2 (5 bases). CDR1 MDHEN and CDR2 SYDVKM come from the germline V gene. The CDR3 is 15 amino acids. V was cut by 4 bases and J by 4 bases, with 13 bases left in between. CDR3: CASSSQDLATGELFF. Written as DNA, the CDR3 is TGTGCCAGCAGTTCCCAGGACTTGGCCACCGGGGAGCTGTTTTTT.

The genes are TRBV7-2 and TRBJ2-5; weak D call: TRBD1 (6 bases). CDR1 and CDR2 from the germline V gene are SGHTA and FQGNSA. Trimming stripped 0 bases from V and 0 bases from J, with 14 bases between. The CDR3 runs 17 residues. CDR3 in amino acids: CASSLAAGATYQETQYF. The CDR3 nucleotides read TGTGCCAGCAGCTTAGCGGCAGGGGCCACGTACCAAGAGACCCAGTACTTC.

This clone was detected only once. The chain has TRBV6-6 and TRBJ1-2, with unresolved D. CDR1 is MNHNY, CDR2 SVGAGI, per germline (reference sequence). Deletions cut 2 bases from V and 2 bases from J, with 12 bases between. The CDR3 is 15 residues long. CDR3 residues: CASSYGEIGNYGYTF. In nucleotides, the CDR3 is TGTGCCAGCAGTTACGGCGAGATCGGGAACTATGGCTACACCTTC.

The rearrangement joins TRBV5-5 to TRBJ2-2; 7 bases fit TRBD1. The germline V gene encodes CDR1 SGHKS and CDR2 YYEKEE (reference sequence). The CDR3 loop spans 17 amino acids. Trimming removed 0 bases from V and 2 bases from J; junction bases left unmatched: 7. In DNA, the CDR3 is TGTGCCAGCAGCTTGGCTCCCGACAGGGAAAACACCGGGGAGCTGTTTTTT. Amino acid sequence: CASSLAPDRENTGELFF.

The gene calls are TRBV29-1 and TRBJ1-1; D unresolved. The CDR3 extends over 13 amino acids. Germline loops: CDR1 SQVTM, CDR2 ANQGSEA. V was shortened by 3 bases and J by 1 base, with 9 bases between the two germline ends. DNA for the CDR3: TGCAGCGTTGAGTCAACCCAGAACACTGAAGCTTTCTTT. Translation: CSVESTQNTEAFF.

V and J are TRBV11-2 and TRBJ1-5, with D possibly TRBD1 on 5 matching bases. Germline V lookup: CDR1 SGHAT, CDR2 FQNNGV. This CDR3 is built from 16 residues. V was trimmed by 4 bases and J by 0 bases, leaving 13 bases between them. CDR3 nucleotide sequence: TGTGCCAGCAGCTCCGGGACGACCCTTAGCAATCAGCCCCAGCATTTT. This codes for CASSSGTTLSNQPQHF.

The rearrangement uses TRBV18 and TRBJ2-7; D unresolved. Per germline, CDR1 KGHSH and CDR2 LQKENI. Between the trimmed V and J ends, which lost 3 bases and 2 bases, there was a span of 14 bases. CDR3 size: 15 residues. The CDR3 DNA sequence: TGTGCCAGCTCACCGTGGGTATCACTAACCTACGAGCAGTACTTC. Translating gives CASSPWVSLTYEQYF.